These T cell receptor beta chains were read from a single sample in a study of neurological immune-mediated disorders. Each CDR3 protein is one row after TCRdb ran MiXCR on the 5' RACE reads. The sample has about 66,000 distinct CDR3 sequences, 3.9% seen once; the top ten hold 1% to 1.5%. The sample taken for sequencing was PBMCs. Every receptor here comes from a man between 25 and 39 years old with multiple sclerosis. Both conserved end residues are part of each CDR3. The order of the fields is CDR3 length, V gene, clone size, J gene, D gene, CDR3 protein, CDR3 DNA. A D gene is named only where the DNA matches it firmly. Clone size is shown for a subset of rows, as once, few, many or a class of expanded clone.

13,TRBV6-5,many,TRBJ2-3,NA,CASAHPKSVTQYF,TGTGCCAGCGCCCACCCCAAGTCTGTTACGCAGTATTTT
14,TRBV29-1,many,TRBJ1-2,NA,CSVVAETENYGYTF,TGCAGCGTTGTGGCCGAGACAGAGAACTATGGCTACACCTTC
14,TRBV20-1,many,TRBJ1-2,NA,CSATRPATNYGYTF,TGCAGTGCTACTAGGCCGGCCACTAACTATGGCTACACCTTC
13,TRBV5-1,many,TRBJ1-2,NA,CASSREGEVGYTF,TGCGCCAGCAGCCGGGAGGGGGAAGTTGGCTACACCTTC
12,TRBV12-3/TRBV12-4,many,TRBJ1-1,NA,CASSRPQAGAFF,TGTGCCAGCAGTCGACCACAGGCGGGCGCTTTCTTT
13,TRBV12-3/TRBV12-4,many,TRBJ1-4,NA,CASTLRGGEKLFF,TGTGCCAGCACCCTCCGAGGGGGTGAAAAACTGTTTTTT
13,TRBV7-9,NA,TRBJ2-7,NA,CASRDSGSYEQYF,TGTGCCAGCAGGGACAGTGGCTCCTACGAGCAGTACTTC
13,TRBV7-9,many,TRBJ1-4,NA,CASRTQGREKLFF,TGTGCCAGCAGAACCCAGGGTAGAGAAAAACTGTTTTTT
14,TRBV6-1,few,TRBJ2-3,NA,CASSEFGVTDTQYF,TGTGCCAGCAGTGAGTTCGGTGTCACAGATACGCAGTATTTT
15,TRBV15,many,TRBJ2-1,TRBD2,CATLPAGGLYNEQFF,TGTGCCACCCTGCCGGCGGGGGGCCTTTACAATGAGCAGTTCTTC
15,TRBV5-1,many,TRBJ2-5,TRBD1,CASSSEGAGQETQYF,TGCGCCAGCAGCTCCGAGGGGGCAGGACAAGAGACCCAGTACTTC
14,TRBV5-1,many,TRBJ2-7,NA,CASSLAGNSYEQYF,TGCGCCAGCAGCTTGGCGGGGAACTCCTACGAGCAGTACTTC
15,TRBV6-2/TRBV6-3,few,TRBJ2-7,TRBD1,CASTETGKPSYEQYF,TGTGCCAGCACGGAGACAGGGAAGCCCTCCTACGAGCAGTACTTC
13,TRBV4-1,NA,TRBJ1-5,NA,CASSQGGNQPQNF,TGCGCCAGCAGCCAAGGGGGGAATCAGCCCCAGAATTTT
13,TRBV29-1,many,TRBJ1-1,TRBD1,CSADREVNTEAFF,TGCAGCGCGGACAGGGAAGTAAACACTGAAGCTTTCTTT
16,TRBV20-1,many,TRBJ2-3,TRBD2,CSASILGLAGARTQYF,TGCAGTGCGTCAATTCTCGGACTAGCGGGGGCTCGTACGCAGTATTTT
14,TRBV10-3,many,TRBJ2-5,NA,CAISESLTQETQYF,TGTGCCATCAGTGAGTCGCTCACCCAAGAGACCCAGTACTTC
14,TRBV5-1,few,TRBJ2-2,NA,CASSLVRSTGELFF,TGCGCCAGCAGCTTGGTCAGGTCCACCGGGGAGCTGTTTTTT
12,TRBV12-3/TRBV12-4,medium-sized,TRBJ1-2,NA,CASRIQSYGYTF,TGTGCCAGCAGGATACAGAGCTATGGCTACACCTTC
14,TRBV5-1,many,TRBJ2-5,NA,CASSLRIGGETQYF,TGCGCCAGCAGCTTGAGGATAGGGGGAGAGACCCAGTACTTC
12,TRBV29-1,many,TRBJ1-1,NA,CSADRQNTEAFF,TGCAGCGCCGACAGGCAGAACACTGAAGCTTTCTTT
14,TRBV5-6,many,TRBJ2-7,NA,CASRDRTALYEQYF,TGTGCCAGCAGAGACCGGACAGCACTGTACGAGCAGTACTTC
15,TRBV4-3,NA,TRBJ1-5,NA,CASSPARVMGQPQHF,TGCGCCAGCAGCCCAGCCAGGGTTATGGGTCAGCCCCAGCATTTT
14,TRBV27,many,TRBJ2-3,NA,CASSSPGAPGTQYF,TGTGCCAGCAGTAGCCCTGGGGCACCGGGGACGCAGTATTTT
13,TRBV5-1,many,TRBJ1-2,NA,CASSKTGPDGYTF,TGCGCCAGCAGCAAGACAGGACCTGACGGCTACACCTTC
14,TRBV6-6,few,TRBJ2-1,NA,CASRRRLLQVEQFF,TGTGCCAGCAGGCGACGGTTGCTACAAGTTGAGCAGTTCTTC
13,TRBV20-1,many,TRBJ2-7,TRBD1,CSATGTGSYEQYF,TGCAGTGCCACCGGGACAGGATCCTACGAGCAGTACTTC
18,TRBV20-1,many,TRBJ1-6,TRBD1,CSARDLQRTGGVNSPLHF,TGCAGTGCTAGAGATCTCCAGAGGACAGGGGGCGTTAATTCACCCCTCCACTTT
15,TRBV29-1,many,TRBJ1-2,TRBD1,CSSEEVQGGNYGYTF,TGCAGCTCCGAGGAGGTTCAGGGGGGAAACTATGGCTACACCTTC
17,TRBV4-1,many,TRBJ1-2,NA,CASSQVVGPHRRYGYTF,TGCGCCAGCAGCCAAGTCGTAGGGCCCCATAGGCGCTATGGCTACACCTTC
14,TRBV12-3/TRBV12-4,many,TRBJ2-2,TRBD2,CASSWTSGDGELFF,TGTGCCAGCAGTTGGACTAGCGGAGACGGGGAGCTGTTTTTT
13,TRBV29-1,many,TRBJ1-1,NA,CSADRSRETEAFF,TGCAGCGCCGACCGCAGCCGGGAAACTGAAGCTTTCTTT
15,TRBV29-1,many,TRBJ2-5,TRBD1,CSVQTDRGYQETQYF,TGCAGCGTTCAAACGGACAGGGGGTATCAAGAGACCCAGTACTTC
15,TRBV4-1,many,TRBJ2-5,TRBD2,CASSYAGLAFETQYF,TGCGCCAGCAGCTATGCTGGACTAGCATTCGAGACCCAGTACTTC
16,TRBV2,many,TRBJ2-2,TRBD2,CATWTSGGENTGELFF,TGTGCCACCTGGACTAGCGGGGGGGAAAACACCGGGGAGCTGTTTTTT
15,TRBV20-1,many,TRBJ2-5,NA,CSARDFLISEETQYF,TGCAGTGCTAGAGATTTTCTAATCAGCGAAGAGACCCAGTACTTC
13,TRBV10-2,many,TRBJ1-1,NA,CASSGQKNTEAFF,TGCGCCAGCAGCGGACAGAAGAACACTGAAGCTTTCTTT
14,TRBV27,many,TRBJ2-7,NA,CASRPGGGRYEQYF,TGTGCCAGCAGGCCGGGTGGAGGGAGGTACGAGCAGTACTTC
15,TRBV25-1,many,TRBJ1-1,TRBD1,CASSSGTAWNTEAFF,TGTGCCAGCAGTTCCGGGACAGCCTGGAACACTGAAGCTTTCTTT
10,TRBV2,many,TRBJ1-2,NA,CASSEVRGLF,TGTGCCAGCAGTGAAGTTCGGGGCCTCTTC
17,TRBV10-3,many,TRBJ2-4,TRBD2,CAISEVAGGSTQNIQYF,TGTGCCATCAGTGAGGTAGCGGGGGGATCGACTCAAAACATTCAGTACTTC
14,TRBV7-9,many,TRBJ1-5,NA,CASSQGVFNQPQHF,TGTGCCAGCAGTCAAGGGGTGTTCAATCAGCCCCAGCATTTT
13,TRBV3-1,many,TRBJ1-1,NA,CASSQVLHTEAFF,TGTGCCAGCAGCCAAGTCTTACACACTGAAGCTTTCTTT
14,TRBV7-8,many,TRBJ2-1,NA,CASSLRVAYNEQFF,TGTGCCAGCAGCTTAAGGGTAGCTTACAATGAGCAGTTCTTC
16,TRBV24-1,many,TRBJ2-1,TRBD2,CATTSQKAGAYNEQFF,TGTGCCACCACCTCACAGAAGGCGGGGGCCTACAATGAGCAGTTCTTC